The 32 T cell receptor beta chains in this list originate from one sample, sequenced in a study of cytomegalovirus exposure and HLA in healthy donors. Primers: 60 Vbeta forward and 13 Jbeta reverse. Assay used: immunoSEQ multiplex PCR; TCRdb lists only in-frame clones, some missing. Of about 130,000 clones detected, more than 75% appear once; the ten largest clones hold roughly 5%. Sample: PBMCs. The receptors come from a woman aged 25 to 39 in good health and CMV-seronegative.

V is TRBV5-8 and J is TRBJ1-3, with 8 bases fitting TRBD1. Unmatched junction bases numbered 3, after V lost 0 bases and J lost 4 bases. From germline, CDR1 is SGHTS and CDR2 YDEGEE. CDR3 length: 15 amino acids. The CDR3 nucleotides are TGTGCCAGCAGCTTGGGGACAGGGCAAGGAAACACCATATATTTT. It is translated as CASSLGTGQGNTIYF.

The chain uses TRBV14 and TRBJ1-2; 7 bases are shared with TRBD1. CDR1 and CDR2 from the germline V gene are SGHDN and FVKESK. The CDR3 runs 12 residues. Trimming at V came to 3 bases and at J to 8 bases, leaving 3 bases not matched to a gene. CDR3 DNA sequence: TGTGCCAGCAGCCAGACAGGGCACGGCTACACCTTC. Translating it yields CASSQTGHGYTF.

This CDR3 reads CAISESLWNTEAFF. The CDR3 bases are TGTGCCATCAGTGAGTCTCTCTGGAACACTGAAGCTTTCTTT. The rearrangement uses TRBV10-3 and TRBJ1-1, with D unresolved. V was cut by 0 bases and J by 1 base, with 6 bases left in between. This CDR3 comprises 14 residues. The germline gives CDR1 ENHRY, CDR2 SYGVKD.

This chain connects TRBV4-3 to TRBJ2-3, with D possibly TRBD2 on 5 matching bases. CDR1 is LGHNA and CDR2 is YSLEER in the germline V gene. The V end was cut by 0 bases, the J end by 1 base, with 14 bases between. This CDR3 has 17 amino acids. For the CDR3, the DNA is TGCGCCAGCAGCCAAGAGGCCGGGAATTATGGCACAGATACGCAGTATTTT. This sequence encodes CASSQEAGNYGTDTQYF.

For this clone: Other DNA sequences in the sample encode the same CDR3. The chain is built from TRBV9 and TRBJ1-3; D remains ambiguous. Germline CDR1 and CDR2: SGDLS and YYNGEE. Trimming took off 2 bases at V and 6 bases at J, with 9 bases between the two ends. This CDR3 spans 13 amino acids. CDR3 residues: CASSVPPLNTIYF. In nucleotides, the CDR3 is TGTGCCAGCAGCGTCCCTCCCCTAAACACCATATATTTT. The full variable domain, rest sourced from reference TRBV9 and TRBJ1-3, is DSGVTQTPKHLITATGQRVTLRCSPRSGDLSVYWYQQSLDQGLQFLIQYYNGEERAKGNILERFSAQQFPDLHSELNLSSLELGDSALYFCASSVPPLNTIYFGEGSWLTVV.

This chain links TRBV5-6 with TRBJ2-2; 12 nucleotides agree with TRBD1. Germline V gene lookup returns CDR1 SGHDT and CDR2 YYEEEE. There are 14 residues in the CDR3. V shed 4 bases, J shed 10 bases, and the junction held 5 bases outside the gene matches. The CDR3 protein is CASSAGQGAEELFF. DNA for the CDR3: TGTGCCAGCAGCGCGGGACAGGGGGCAGAGGAGCTGTTTTTT.

V is TRBV13 and J is TRBJ2-1; maybe TRBD1 (6 bases). Germline values: CDR1 PRHDT, CDR2 FYEKMQ (reference sequence). V lost 4 bases to trimming and J lost 6 bases, with 13 bases between them. This CDR3 comprises 14 residues. The CDR3 DNA is TGTGCCAGCAGCTCGAACAGGGTTGTCAATGAGCAGTTCTTC. This codes for CASSSNRVVNEQFF.

A word on this clone: Relative to the germline gene, one junction end is altered; a read error may explain this. As DNA, the CDR3 is TGCGCCAGCAGCTTGTGGACATCTTATGACTACACCTTC. This sequence encodes CASSLWTSYDYTF. This sequence joins TRBV5-1 and TRBJ1-2, with D possibly matching TRBD1 (5 bases). The CDR3 length is 13 residues. CDR1 and CDR2 (germline): SGHRS, YFSETQ.

This chain connects TRBV9 to TRBJ2-3; 8 nucleotides match TRBD2. Germline trimming cut 0 bases from V and 5 bases from J; bases unmatched to any gene: 5. In germline, CDR1 is SGDLS, CDR2 YYNGEE. There are 15 residues in the CDR3. Here the CDR3 DNA reads TGTGCCAGCAGCGTAGCGGGGGGGGGCGGAGATACGCAGTATTTT. Its protein is CASSVAGGGGDTQYF.

The chain combines TRBV13 with TRBJ2-1, with 11 bases identical to TRBD2. Germline CDR1 reads PRHDT; CDR2 reads FYEKMQ (reference sequence). The CDR3 extends over 16 amino acids. Trimming took 5 bases from V and 6 from J; bases not matched to a gene: 9. The CDR3 reads CASSPDSGRESNEQFF. CDR3 sequence (DNA): TGTGCCAGCAGCCCCGATAGCGGGAGGGAAAGCAATGAGCAGTTCTTC.

The count of this clone is one. V gene TRBV7-2 combines with J gene TRBJ2-7; 9 nucleotides agree with TRBD1. The V gene's germline CDR1 is SGHTA and CDR2 FQGNSA. The CDR3 is 14 amino acids. With V trimmed by 5 bases and J by 6 bases, 8 bases remained unmatched. CDR3 in amino acids: CASSVWDRVPEQYF. CDR3 DNA: TGTGCCAGCAGCGTGTGGGACAGGGTACCCGAGCAGTACTTC.

There are a few counts of this clone. V is TRBV15 and J is TRBJ1-2; D uncertain. The length of the CDR3 is 14 residues. CDR1 is LNHNV, CDR2 YYDKDF, per germline (reference sequence). V dropped 0 bases and J dropped 7 bases, with 12 bases sitting between them. The CDR3 is CATSRDRGSGGYTF. CDR3 nucleotide sequence: TGTGCCACCAGCAGAGACCGGGGTTCAGGTGGCTACACCTTC.

V and J are TRBV7-8 and TRBJ1-5; 8 bases align to TRBD1. From germline, CDR1 is SGHVS and CDR2 FQNEAQ. V gave up 5 bases and J gave up 1 base; unmatched junction bases: 7. The CDR3 is made up of 16 amino acids. This chain's CDR3 is CASSPRTGLSNQPQHF. The CDR3 DNA reads TGTGCCAGCAGCCCCCGGACAGGGTTAAGCAATCAGCCCCAGCATTTT.

The chain uses TRBV30 and TRBJ2-3; D is ambiguous. This CDR3 has 11 amino acids. The germline CDR1 and CDR2 sequences are GTSNPN and SVGIG (reference sequence). Between the trimmed V and J ends, which lost 0 bases and 6 bases, there was a span of 4 bases. In nucleotides, the CDR3 is TGTGCCTGGAGTGTTATCGATACGCAGTATTTT. Its translation is CAWSVIDTQYF. Variable domain in full (rest from reference TRBV30 and TRBJ2-3): SQTIHQWPATLVQPVGSPLSLECTVEGTSNPNLYWYRQAAGRGLQLLFYSVGIGQISSEVPQNLSASRPQDRQFILSSKKLLLSDSGFYLCAWSVIDTQYFGPGTRLTVL.

V is TRBV5-1 and J is TRBJ2-2, with TRBD1 as a possible D gene (5 bases). Germline lookup yields CDR1 SGHRS and CDR2 YFSETQ. The CDR3 spans 15 residues. V lost 5 bases and J 2 bases, leaving 13 bases between the germline ends. The CDR3 region is CASRQGYRNTGELFF. CDR3 DNA sequence: TGCGCCAGCAGGCAGGGCTATAGAAACACCGGGGAGCTGTTTTTT.

The CDR3 nucleotides read TGCAGTGCGCAGGAAGATACGCAGTATTTT. Translated: CSAQEDTQYF. The V and J genes are TRBV20-1 and TRBJ2-3; D is uncertain. This CDR3 contains 10 residues. Deletions cut 6 bases from V and 5 bases from J, with 6 bases between. The V gene's germline CDR1 is DFQATT and CDR2 SNEGSKA (reference sequence).

The chain uses TRBV28 and TRBJ2-7; TRBD2 might be the D (5 bases). This CDR3 comprises 15 residues. V was shortened by 3 bases and J by 2 bases, with 14 bases between the two germline ends. Germline V gene lookup returns CDR1 MDHEN and CDR2 SYDVKM. CDR3 nucleotide sequence: TGTGCCAGCAGTTTCCGGGGTCTAAGAACCTACGAGCAGTACTTC. This gives the protein CASSFRGLRTYEQYF.

The rearrangement uses TRBV10-3 and TRBJ1-2; TRBD1 matches at 10 bases. Unmatched junction bases numbered 4, after V lost 2 bases and J lost 7 bases. CDR1 and CDR2 from the germline V gene are ENHRY and SYGVKD. CDR3 length: 14 residues. CDR3 loop: CAISEDRQGAGYTF. In DNA, the CDR3 is TGTGCCATCAGTGAGGATCGACAGGGGGCTGGCTACACCTTC.

The chain links TRBV5-1 to TRBJ1-1; possibly TRBD1 for D (5 bases). Germline CDR1 reads SGHRS; CDR2 reads YFSETQ. The CDR3 loop spans 13 amino acids. Deletions cut 5 bases from V and 1 base from J, with 9 bases between. The CDR3 nucleotides are TGCGCCAGCAGACCTCAGGGGAACACTGAAGCTTTCTTT. It specifies CASRPQGNTEAFF.

The chain uses TRBV11-1 and TRBJ2-7; 8 positions match TRBD1. The CDR3 is 16 amino acids. J was trimmed by 6 bases and V by 3 bases; bases with no gene match: 13. Germline loops: CDR1 SGHAT, CDR2 FQDESV (reference sequence). The CDR3 region has the DNA TGTGCCAGCAGCTTCTATCTACTACAGGGGGGCGGCGAGCAGTACTTC. As protein: CASSFYLLQGGGEQYF.

The chain couples TRBV7-9 to TRBJ1-1; 11 positions agree with TRBD1. Unmatched junction bases numbered 9, after V lost 5 bases and J lost 7 bases. The CDR3 length is 15 residues. Germline V gives CDR1 SEHNR, CDR2 FQNEAQ (reference sequence). CDR3 bases: TGTGCCAGCAGCGGGTGGACAGGGGGCTCGGGTGAAGCTTTCTTT. This translates into CASSGWTGGSGEAFF.

DNA of the CDR3: TGTGCCTGGAGTCGGAACTATGGCTACACCTTC. Translating it yields CAWSRNYGYTF. The chain is built from TRBV30 and TRBJ1-2, with D hard to call. The CDR3 covers 11 residues. The V and J ends lost 2 bases and 2 bases respectively, with 3 bases between them. Germline lookup yields CDR1 GTSNPN and CDR2 SVGIG (reference sequence).

This clone was seen a handful of times. The V call is TRBV4-1, the J call TRBJ1-2; D unresolved. The CDR3 totals 16 residues. Looked up from germline, CDR1 is MGHRA and CDR2 is YSYEKL. V lost 0 bases and J 4 bases, leaving 15 bases between the germline ends. CDR3 nucleotides: TGCGCCAGCAGCCAAGATCTATTTGCGGTCCGCTATGGCTACACCTTC. Its protein product is CASSQDLFAVRYGYTF.

V usage is TRBV28 and J usage is TRBJ1-1, with 9 bases that match TRBD1. Germline V gives CDR1 MDHEN, CDR2 SYDVKM. The V gene end was trimmed by 5 bases and the J gene end by 3 bases; junction bases not matched to a gene: 7. This CDR3 is 15 amino acids long. In nucleotides, the CDR3 is TGTGCCAGCAGTCAGGGGGACAGGGTCTACACTGAAGCTTTCTTT. The encoded protein is CASSQGDRVYTEAFF.

The CDR3 bases are TGTGCCTGGAGTGGCAGGGGGGACGGATCGGGGGATGAGCAGTTCTTC. Its protein product is CAWSGRGDGSGDEQFF. V gene TRBV30 combines with J gene TRBJ2-1, with TRBD1 as a possible D gene (7 bases). The CDR3 has 16 amino acids. CDR1 and CDR2 from the germline V gene are GTSNPN and SVGIG (reference sequence). Trimming took off 1 base at V and 8 bases at J, with 21 bases between the two ends.

The V gene is TRBV27, the J gene TRBJ1-1; 7 nucleotides agree with TRBD1. Germline CDR1 and CDR2: MNHEY and SMNVEV (reference sequence). V dropped 6 bases and J dropped 3; count of bases not matched to a gene: 7. This CDR3 comprises 14 residues. The chain's CDR3 is CASRLDRADTEAFF. CDR3 DNA: TGTGCCAGCAGGTTAGACAGGGCGGACACTGAAGCTTTCTTT.

This chain's CDR3 is CASSFAGTGLGYTF. The DNA of the CDR3 is TGTGCCAGCAGCTTCGCCGGGACAGGGTTAGGCTACACCTTC. The chain joins TRBV7-2 to TRBJ1-2; TRBD1 agrees at 9 bases. The germline V gene has CDR1 SGHTA and CDR2 FQGNSA. The length of the CDR3 is 14 residues. The J segment lost 8 bases and the V segment lost 3 bases, leaving 7 bases of the junction unmatched.

This chain joins TRBV30 and TRBJ1-2, with 8 nucleotides matching TRBD1. From germline, CDR1 is GTSNPN and CDR2 SVGIG (reference sequence). This CDR3 has 18 amino acids. The V and J ends lost 3 bases and 6 bases, in that order; junction bases with no gene match: 21. CDR3 amino acids: CAWRAKDTGGILEHGYTF. Here the CDR3 DNA reads TGTGCCTGGAGAGCCAAGGATACAGGGGGGATCCTAGAACATGGCTACACCTTC. Based on the CDR3 plus reference TRBV30 and TRBJ1-2, the full variable domain is SQTIHQWPATLVQPVGSPLSLECTVEGTSNPNLYWYRQAAGRGLQLLFYSVGIGQISSEVPQNLSASRPQDRQFILSSKKLLLSDSGFYLCAWRAKDTGGILEHGYTFGSGTRLTVV.

The chain recombines TRBV7-9 with TRBJ2-5; 13 nucleotides line up with TRBD2. Germline V lookup: CDR1 SEHNR, CDR2 FQNEAQ (reference sequence). The J segment lost 4 bases and the V segment lost 5 bases, leaving 7 bases of the junction unmatched. This CDR3 has 16 residues. CDR3 in amino acids: CASSTGLAGAGETQYF. The DNA of the CDR3 is TGTGCCAGCAGCACCGGACTAGCGGGGGCGGGAGAGACCCAGTACTTC.

The V gene is TRBV4-1, the J gene TRBJ2-3; TRBD2 might be the D (5 bases). V lost 1 base and J lost 3, with 8 bases in between. Per the germline V gene, CDR1 is MGHRA and CDR2 is YSYEKL. CDR3 length: 14 residues. The CDR3 protein is CASSQVLVTDTQYF. In DNA, the CDR3 is TGCGCCAGCAGCCAAGTACTAGTGACAGATACGCAGTATTTT.

The V and J genes are TRBV9 and TRBJ2-7; 9 nucleotides match TRBD1. Germline CDR1 reads SGDLS; CDR2 reads YYNGEE. V lost 3 bases to trimming and J lost 7 bases; unmatched junction nucleotides: 11. There are 15 residues in the CDR3. CDR3 sequence (DNA): TGTGCCAGCAGCGGGGGGACAGGGAGAGAGGGAGAGCAGTACTTC. Translated, it gives CASSGGTGREGEQYF.

The rearrangement links TRBV5-1 to TRBJ2-5; 8 nucleotides match TRBD2. Germline lookup yields CDR1 SGHRS and CDR2 YFSETQ. V lost 3 bases and J lost 4; bases outside the gene matches: 5. The CDR3 has 14 residues. This chain's CDR3 is CASSWGLVVETQYF. The CDR3 bases are TGCGCCAGCAGCTGGGGACTAGTAGTAGAGACCCAGTACTTC.